The 23 T cell receptor beta chains below all came from one sample that was sequenced in a study of blood T cell repertoires in COVID-19. The table came from immunoSEQ multiplex PCR; TCRdb's copy has only in-frame clones and leaves some out. The sample lists about 68,000 clones, roughly nine tenths seen once, with approximately 2.7% in the top ten. The sequenced sample was peripheral blood. The receptors stem from a man aged 50 or older with acute or convalescent COVID-19.

The V call is TRBV5-8, the J call TRBJ2-3, with TRBD2 matching 8 bases. The CDR3 is 14 amino acids. The germline CDR1 and CDR2 sequences are SGHTS and YDEGEE. The trim removed 4 bases at V and 8 bases at J, leaving 9 bases unmatched. CDR3 in amino acids: CASSRREARSTQYF. The CDR3 DNA reads as TGTGCCAGCAGCAGGCGGGAGGCCCGGAGTACGCAGTATTTT.

The chain is built from TRBV7-9 and TRBJ1-2, with a possible D match to TRBD1 (6 bases). CDR3 length equals 13 residues. Germline V CDR1 and CDR2: SEHNR, FQNEAQ (reference sequence). Trimming took 3 bases from V and 4 from J, leaving 9 bases between them. The CDR3 loop is CASSFQGSYGYTF. CDR3 DNA sequence: TGTGCCAGCAGCTTTCAGGGGTCCTATGGCTACACCTTC.

This clone was recorded only once. The chain has TRBV7-2 and TRBJ1-2, with 8 bases matching TRBD1. Unmatched junction bases numbered 10, after V lost 5 bases and J lost 5 bases. This CDR3 is 15 amino acids long. Germline assignment: CDR1 SGHTA and CDR2 FQGNSA. In DNA form, the CDR3 reads TGTGCCAGCAGCCCATCTCGGACAGGGCTATATGGCTACACCTTC. Its translation is CASSPSRTGLYGYTF.

This clone was seen only once. The J gene is TRBJ1-4, the V gene TRBV28; possible D gene TRBD1, 6 bases. The V end lost 6 bases, the J end lost 7 bases, and 15 bases lay between the germline ends. Germline V lookup: CDR1 MDHEN, CDR2 SYDVKM. The length of the CDR3 is 14 residues. The DNA of the CDR3 is TGTGCCAGCAGGGGGGGGCAGGGCGGTGAAAAACTGTTTTTT. Its translation: CASRGGQGGEKLFF.

This clone was recorded only once. The V and J genes are TRBV28 and TRBJ1-2, with 7 bases identical to TRBD1. Germline V CDR1 and CDR2: MDHEN, SYDVKM. Germline trimming cut 4 bases from V and 4 bases from J; bases unmatched to any gene: 9. The CDR3 is 15 residues long. CDR3 sequence reads: CASSSTGEKGYGYTF. CDR3 in DNA: TGTGCCAGCAGTTCAACAGGGGAAAAAGGCTATGGCTACACCTTC.

This clone is medium-sized (0.01 to 0.1%) within its sample. J is TRBJ2-6 and V is TRBV15; 9 bases are shared with TRBD2. CDR1 and CDR2 (germline): LNHNV, YYDKDF (reference sequence). J lost 0 bases, V lost 4 bases, and 7 bases had no gene match. The CDR3 is 18 amino acids. The CDR3 nucleotides read TGTGCCACCAGCACTCCGGCGGGAGGGTACTCTGGGGCCAACGTCCTGACTTTC. It specifies CATSTPAGGYSGANVLTF. The full variable domain, with the rest looked up from reference TRBV15 and TRBJ2-6, is DAMVIQNPRYQVTQFGKPVTLSCSQTLNHNVMYWYQQKSSQAPKLLFHYYDKDFNNEADTPDNFQSRRPNTSFCFLDIRSPGLGDTAMYLCATSTPAGGYSGANVLTFGAGSRLTVL.

This chain joins TRBV10-3 and TRBJ2-4; D not resolved. V was trimmed by 3 bases and J by 0 bases, leaving 9 bases between them. Per the germline V gene, CDR1 is ENHRY and CDR2 is SYGVKD. The CDR3 spans 15 residues. DNA of the CDR3: TGTGCCATCAGTGACGGTACCCTAGCCAAAAACATTCAGTACTTC. Translation: CAISDGTLAKNIQYF.

The V and J genes are TRBV30 and TRBJ1-4, with unresolved D. The V gene lost 0 bases and the J gene lost 2 bases, with 10 bases spanning the gap. CDR1 is GTSNPN and CDR2 is SVGIG in the germline V gene (reference sequence). This CDR3 region has 15 residues. As DNA, the CDR3 is TGTGCCTGGAGTGTACGAGGGCGGACTAATGAAAAACTGTTTTTT. Its protein is CAWSVRGRTNEKLFF.

J is TRBJ1-3 and V is TRBV4-3; the D gene is possibly TRBD1 (5 bases). Trimming removed 0 bases from V and 6 bases from J, with 15 bases in between. The CDR3 spans 16 residues. Germline assignment: CDR1 LGHNA and CDR2 YSLEER. The CDR3 bases are TGCGCCAGCAGCCAAGAGTTATATCAGGGTCCAAACACCATATATTTT. Protein sequence: CASSQELYQGPNTIYF.

The chain links TRBV6-5 to TRBJ2-5, with D tentatively TRBD2 (6 bases). Germline assignment: CDR1 MNHEY and CDR2 SVGAGI. The CDR3 has 13 residues. The V gene lost 2 bases and the J gene lost 5 bases, with 9 bases spanning the gap. Here the CDR3 reads CASSYAGRETQYF. As DNA, the CDR3 is TGTGCCAGCAGTTACGCGGGGCGGGAGACCCAGTACTTC.

The chain has TRBV19 and TRBJ1-3; maybe TRBD1 (6 bases). Between the trimmed V and J ends, which lost 1 base and 4 bases, there was a span of 14 bases. The CDR3 sequence is 16 residues long. Germline loops: CDR1 LNHDA, CDR2 SQIVND (reference sequence). The CDR3 protein is CASSIVGQGSGNTIYF. The CDR3 coding sequence is TGTGCCAGTAGTATAGTTGGGCAGGGGTCCGGAAACACCATATATTTT.

J is TRBJ2-3 and V is TRBV18; 8 bases map to TRBD1. From germline, CDR1 is KGHSH and CDR2 LQKENI. V dropped 3 bases and J dropped 4; count of bases not matched to a gene: 12. The CDR3 runs 17 residues. DNA of the CDR3: TGTGCCAGCTCACCCTTTAAGGACAGGGCGGTTTCAGATACGCAGTATTTT. Translation gives CASSPFKDRAVSDTQYF. Based on the CDR3 plus reference TRBV18 and TRBJ2-3, the full variable domain is NAGVMQNPRHLVRRRGQEARLRCSPMKGHSHVYWYRQLPEEGLKFMVYLQKENIIDESGMPKERFSAEFPKEGPSILRIQQVVRGDSAAYFCASSPFKDRAVSDTQYFGPGTRLTVL.

The gene calls are TRBV5-4 and TRBJ2-7; possibly TRBD1 for D (6 bases). The CDR3 length is 13 residues. V gave up 1 base and J gave up 2 bases, with 7 bases separating them. Germline-derived CDR1 and CDR2 are SGHNT and YYREEE (reference sequence). The CDR3 loop reads CASSLTGTYEQYV. CDR3 sequence (DNA): TGTGCCAGCAGCTTGACAGGGACCTACGAGCAGTACGTC.

V is TRBV7-2 and J is TRBJ2-3; 11 bases align to TRBD1. This CDR3 has 16 amino acids. Germline trimming cut 5 bases from V and 0 bases from J; bases unmatched to any gene: 4. CDR1 and CDR2 from the germline V gene are SGHTA and FQGNSA. CDR3 sequence (DNA): TGTGCCAGCAGCACCCGGGACAGGGGGAGCACAGATACGCAGTATTTT. Protein: CASSTRDRGSTDTQYF.

V usage is TRBV19 and J usage is TRBJ2-3, with D perhaps matching TRBD2 (6 bases). The ends were cut back, 5 bases at V and 3 bases at J, with 15 bases in the middle. The CDR3 runs to 15 residues. CDR1 LNHDA and CDR2 SQIVND come from the germline V gene (reference sequence). The CDR3 DNA follows: TGTGCCAGTAGTCGGGACTTAACCGGAACAGATACGCAGTATTTT. It yields the protein CASSRDLTGTDTQYF.

CDR3 in amino acids: CASLRDRGTGELFF. The CDR3 DNA is TGTGCCAGCCTACGGGACAGGGGGACCGGGGAGCTGTTTTTT. The chain has TRBV7-8 and TRBJ2-2; 11 bases agree with TRBD1. V was pared by 8 bases and J by 5 bases, with 4 bases of the junction left unmatched. The CDR3 runs 14 residues. Looked up from germline, CDR1 is SGHVS and CDR2 is FQNEAQ.

This clone was found a few times. The chain joins TRBV11-3 to TRBJ2-7, with D possibly TRBD2 on 7 matching bases. Deletions cut 0 bases from V and 0 bases from J, with 15 bases between. CDR1 SGHNT and CDR2 YENEEA come from the germline V gene. There are 17 residues in the CDR3. The CDR3 DNA is TGTGCCAGCAGCTTAGATGTTCGGGGGGCAAGCTCCTACGAGCAGTACGTC. Its translation: CASSLDVRGASSYEQYV.

The rearrangement uses TRBV28 and TRBJ2-7; 8 nucleotides match TRBD2. Trimming took 5 bases from V and 7 from J; bases not matched to a gene: 13. Germline CDR1 reads MDHEN; CDR2 reads SYDVKM. The CDR3 spans 15 residues. Here the CDR3 DNA reads TGTGCCAGCAGTACACCAGCGGGAGTTTTGGGAGAGCAGTACTTC. Translating gives CASSTPAGVLGEQYF. Full variable domain (remainder filled in from reference TRBV28 and TRBJ2-7): DVKVTQSSRYLVKRTGEKVFLECVQDMDHENMFWYRQDPGLGLRLIYFSYDVKMKEKGDIPEGYSVSREKKERFSLILESASTNQTSMYLCASSTPAGVLGEQYFGPGTRLTVT.

The chain has TRBV5-1 and TRBJ1-1; 7 nucleotides line up with TRBD1. Germline V gene sequence: CDR1 SGHRS, CDR2 YFSETQ. With V trimmed by 0 bases and J by 4 bases, 3 bases remained unmatched. CDR3 size: 14 residues. This CDR3 reads CASSLVTGATEAFF. Here the CDR3 DNA reads TGCGCCAGCAGCTTGGTCACAGGGGCCACTGAAGCTTTCTTT. The entire variable domain, with the rest obtained from reference TRBV5-1 and TRBJ1-1, is as follows: KAGVTQTPRYLIKTRGQQVTLSCSPISGHRSVSWYQQTPGQGLQFLFEYFSETQRNKGNFPGRFSGRQFSNSRSEMNVSTLELGDSALYLCASSLVTGATEAFFGQGTRLTVV.

The rearrangement links TRBV6-2 or TRBV6-3 to TRBJ2-1, with a possible D match to TRBD2 (6 bases). There are 13 residues in the CDR3. The ends were cut back, 4 bases at V and 10 bases at J, with 14 bases in the middle. CDR1 and CDR2 from the germline V gene are MNHEY and SVGEGT. The CDR3: CASSWGVLSEQFF. The CDR3, as DNA: TGTGCCAGCAGTTGGGGGGTTTTGAGCGAGCAGTTCTTC.

J is TRBJ2-1 and V is TRBV19; 9 bases line up with TRBD1. CDR1 LNHDA and CDR2 SQIVND come from the germline V gene (reference sequence). V lost 10 bases and J lost 10; bases outside the gene matches: 11. The length of the CDR3 is 13 residues. The CDR3, as DNA: TGTGCCACGACAGGGGGGGATCGGGAGGAGCAGTTCTTC. Protein product: CATTGGDREEQFF.

The CDR3 bases are TGTGCCAGCAGTTTCGCAGGGGCCGGTGAGCAGTTCTTC. Protein sequence: CASSFAGAGEQFF. The chain recombines TRBV12-3 or TRBV12-4 with TRBJ2-1, with D possibly TRBD1 on 6 matching bases. CDR3 length: 13 residues. Trimming removed 3 bases at V and 9 bases at J, with 12 bases between.

V is TRBV10-3 and J is TRBJ1-5, with D possibly TRBD1 on 6 matching bases. The V gene lost 3 bases and the J gene lost 4 bases, with 13 bases spanning the gap. The CDR3 consists of 15 residues. Germline V lookup: CDR1 ENHRY, CDR2 SYGVKD. CDR3 DNA: TGTGCCATCAGTGAACGGGCAGGGGAAAATCAGCCCCAGCATTTT. Protein: CAISERAGENQPQHF.